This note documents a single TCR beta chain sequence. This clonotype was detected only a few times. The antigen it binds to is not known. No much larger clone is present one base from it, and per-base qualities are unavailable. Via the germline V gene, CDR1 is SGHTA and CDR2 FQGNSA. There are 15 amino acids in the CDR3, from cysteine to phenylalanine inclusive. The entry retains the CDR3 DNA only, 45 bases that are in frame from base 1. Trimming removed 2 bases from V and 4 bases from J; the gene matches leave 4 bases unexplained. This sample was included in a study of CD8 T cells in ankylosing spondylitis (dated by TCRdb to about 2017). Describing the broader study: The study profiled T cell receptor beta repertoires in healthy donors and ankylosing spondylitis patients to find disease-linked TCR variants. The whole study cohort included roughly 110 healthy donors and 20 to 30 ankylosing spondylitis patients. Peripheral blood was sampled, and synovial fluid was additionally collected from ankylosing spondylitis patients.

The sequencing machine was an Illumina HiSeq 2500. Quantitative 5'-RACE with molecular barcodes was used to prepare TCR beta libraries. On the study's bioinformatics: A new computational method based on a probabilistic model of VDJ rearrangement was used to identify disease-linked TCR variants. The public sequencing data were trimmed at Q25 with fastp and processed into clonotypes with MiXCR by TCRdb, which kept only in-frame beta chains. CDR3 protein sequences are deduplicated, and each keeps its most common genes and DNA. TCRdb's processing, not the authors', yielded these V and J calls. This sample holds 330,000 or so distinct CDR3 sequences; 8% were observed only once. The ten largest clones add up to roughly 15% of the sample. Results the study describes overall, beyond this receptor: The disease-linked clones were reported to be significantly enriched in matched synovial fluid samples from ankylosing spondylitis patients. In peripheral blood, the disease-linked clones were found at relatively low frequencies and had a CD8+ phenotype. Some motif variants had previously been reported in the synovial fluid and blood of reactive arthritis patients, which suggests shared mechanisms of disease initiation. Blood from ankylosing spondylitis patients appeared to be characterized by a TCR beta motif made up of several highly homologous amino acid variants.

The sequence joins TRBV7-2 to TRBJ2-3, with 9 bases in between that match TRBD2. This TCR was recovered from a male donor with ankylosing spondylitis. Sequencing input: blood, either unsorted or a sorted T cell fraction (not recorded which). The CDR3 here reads CASSLFSGSSDTQYF. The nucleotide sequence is TGTGCCAGCAGCTTATTTAGCGGGAGTTCAGATACGCAGTATTTT. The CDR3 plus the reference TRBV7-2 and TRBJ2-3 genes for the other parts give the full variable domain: GAGVSQSPSNKVTEKGKDVELRCDPISGHTALYWYRQSLGQGLEFLIYFQGNSAPDKSGLPSDRFSAERTGGSVSTLTIQRTQQEDSAVYLCASSLFSGSSDTQYFGPGTRLTVL.